This entry lists 14 T cell receptor beta chains sequenced from one sample in a study of control samples from healthy donors and cancer patients. Data came from immunoSEQ multiplex PCR; TCRdb stores just in-frame clones and leaves some out. Of 130,000 to 150,000 clones detected, around 94% appear once; the ten largest clones hold 12% to 15%. Material: PBMCs. These receptors originate from a man aged 55 to 70 with colorectal cancer.

The chain employs TRBV7-2 and TRBJ1-1; tentative D call: TRBD1 (6 bases). The CDR3 runs to 14 residues. Germline V gene lookup returns CDR1 SGHTA and CDR2 FQGNSA. V lost 2 bases and J lost 5, with 12 bases in between. CDR3: CASSLWGATTEAFF. The CDR3 bases are TGTGCCAGCAGCTTATGGGGGGCGACAACTGAAGCTTTCTTT.

This chain links TRBV6-1 with TRBJ2-7; 8 bases match TRBD2. This CDR3 region has 14 residues. The junction had 8 bases not matched to a gene; V was cut back by 1 base and J by 9 bases. Germline CDR1 and CDR2: MNHNS and SASEGT. CDR3 residues: CASSEVPGGVGQYF. CDR3 sequence (DNA): TGTGCCAGCAGTGAAGTGCCGGGAGGGGTGGGGCAGTACTTC.

The chain combines TRBV7-9 with TRBJ2-7; 8 bases agree with TRBD1. Losses at the gene ends were 2 bases for V and 1 base for J; bases not matched to a gene: 1. The CDR3 contains 14 residues. Germline loops: CDR1 SEHNR, CDR2 FQNEAQ (reference sequence). The CDR3 DNA follows: TGTGCCAGCAGCTTACGACAGGGGTCCTACGAGCAGTACTTC. As protein: CASSLRQGSYEQYF.

V usage is TRBV3-1 (or the pseudogene TRBV3-2) and J usage is TRBJ1-1, with 10 bases that match TRBD1. The CDR3 spans 13 residues. Trimming at V came to 7 bases and at J to 11 bases, leaving 10 bases not matched to a gene. The germline V gene has CDR1 LGHDT and CDR2 YNNKEL (reference sequence). The CDR3 loop is CASTRQGAGLAFF. In nucleotides, the CDR3 is TGTGCCAGCACCCGACAGGGGGCGGGATTGGCTTTCTTT.

V usage is TRBV7-9 and J usage is TRBJ1-1; D uncertain. This CDR3 region has 12 residues. Germline V gene data show CDR1 as SEHNR and CDR2 as FQNEAQ (reference sequence). V lost 5 bases, J lost 11 bases, and 15 bases lay in between. DNA for the CDR3: TGTGCCAGCAGCCCTCGGGAGGGCTTGGCTTTCTTT. Protein: CASSPREGLAFF.

The table lists this clone with a count of one. The chain carries TRBV19 and TRBJ2-3; 8 bases are shared with TRBD1. The V gene end was trimmed by 5 bases and the J gene end by 4 bases; junction bases not matched to a gene: 11. Germline CDR1 is LNHDA and CDR2 is SQIVND (reference sequence). The CDR3 consists of 16 residues. CDR3 protein: CASSDPGQVVPDTQYF. CDR3 DNA: TGTGCCAGTAGTGATCCGGGACAGGTGGTACCAGATACGCAGTATTTT.

The V gene is TRBV18, the J gene TRBJ2-2; tentative D call: TRBD1 (6 bases). CDR1 is KGHSH and CDR2 is LQKENI in the germline V gene. Trimming shortened V by 1 base and J by 4 bases, and 7 bases separated the two germline ends. The CDR3 length is 14 residues. The CDR3 here is CASSPQGVTGELFF. CDR3 sequence (DNA): TGTGCCAGCTCACCACAGGGGGTCACCGGGGAGCTGTTTTTT.

The chain carries TRBV2 and TRBJ1-2; D is undetermined. Germline CDR1 reads SNHLY; CDR2 reads FYNNEI. This CDR3 is 13 amino acids long. V lost 6 bases and J 8 bases, leaving 16 bases between the germline ends. The CDR3 region has the DNA TGTGCCAGCAGCGAGACGGGAAAGGGAGGCTACACCTTC. Translated: CASSETGKGGYTF.

The chain carries TRBV4-1 and TRBJ2-6; no firm D call. The length of the CDR3 is 17 residues. V lost 3 bases and J 0 bases, leaving 12 bases between the germline ends. Germline V lookup: CDR1 MGHRA, CDR2 YSYEKL. The CDR3 sequence is CASSHSPGSSGANVLTF. As DNA, the CDR3 is TGCGCCAGCAGCCACTCGCCAGGAAGCTCTGGGGCCAACGTCCTGACTTTC.

The chain carries TRBV6-5 and TRBJ2-7; maybe TRBD1 (8 bases). The CDR3 sequence is 14 residues long. V lost 4 bases and J 7 bases, leaving 17 bases between the germline ends. Per the germline V gene, CDR1 is MNHEY and CDR2 is SVGAGI. CDR3 amino acids: CASSWLTGEGEQYF. The DNA for the CDR3 is TGTGCCAGCAGTTGGTTGACAGGGGAGGGGGAGCAGTACTTC.

This chain links TRBV14 with TRBJ2-3; 10 positions agree with TRBD2. The CDR3 sequence is 15 residues long. Germline V gene data show CDR1 as SGHDN and CDR2 as FVKESK. V trimming: 5 bases; J trimming: 3 bases; junction bases outside the gene matches: 5. In DNA, the CDR3 is TGTGCCAGCAGCGCCACTAGCGGGACGACAGATACGCAGTATTTT. As protein: CASSATSGTTDTQYF.

The rearrangement links TRBV30 to TRBJ2-1; D is ambiguous. The CDR3 length is 15 residues. V was pared by 2 bases and J by 1 base, with 12 bases between. Germline lookup yields CDR1 GTSNPN and CDR2 SVGIG (reference sequence). The CDR3 DNA reads TGTGCCTGGAGTTCAGGTGCTATATCCTACAATGAGCAGTTCTTC. Protein product: CAWSSGAISYNEQFF.

The chain is built from TRBV7-2 and TRBJ2-4, with a tentative D call TRBD1 (7 bases). This CDR3 has 16 amino acids. CDR1 and CDR2 (germline): SGHTA, FQGNSA. Trimming stripped 0 bases from V and 6 bases from J, with 15 bases between. CDR3: CASSLAQGGAGNIQYF. The CDR3 region has the DNA TGTGCCAGCAGCTTAGCCCAGGGGGGCGCGGGAAACATTCAGTACTTC.

The genes are TRBV19 and TRBJ2-3; the match to TRBD2 covers 9 bases. The V gene's germline CDR1 is LNHDA and CDR2 SQIVND (reference sequence). The CDR3 spans 16 residues. With 1 base clipped from V and 5 bases from J, the junction kept 7 bases outside the gene matches. The CDR3 is CASSIAAGGHIDTQYF. The CDR3 DNA reads as TGTGCCAGTAGTATAGCGGCGGGGGGGCATATAGATACGCAGTATTTT. Looking up the rest from reference TRBV19 and TRBJ2-3 gives the full variable domain: DGGITQSPKYLFRKEGQNVTLSCEQNLNHDAMYWYRQDPGQGLRLIYYSQIVNDFQKGDIAEGYSVSREKKESFPLTVTSAQKNPTAFYLCASSIAAGGHIDTQYFGPGTRLTVL.